What follows are 8 T cell receptor beta chains derived from one specimen sequenced in a study of blood T cell repertoires in COVID-19. TCRdb's table, derived via immunoSEQ multiplex PCR, lists solely in-frame clones and lacks some. The table records roughly 310,000 clones, approximately 88% of them present only once. Material for sequencing was peripheral blood. These receptors originate from a woman between 45 and 60 years old with active or convalescent COVID-19.

Remarks on this clone: The sample contains more than one DNA sequence encoding this CDR3. This chain connects TRBV7-2 to TRBJ1-3, with D unclear. This CDR3 comprises 14 residues. Germline loops: CDR1 SGHTA, CDR2 FQGNSA. V was shortened by 1 base and J by 4 bases, with 8 bases between the two germline ends. CDR3 nucleotides: TGTGCCAGCAGCTTAGGAGGTGCCGGAAACACCATATATTTT. This sequence encodes CASSLGGAGNTIYF.

The chain combines TRBV18 with TRBJ2-5, with a weak D call TRBD2 (6 bases). This CDR3 contains 14 residues. The germline V gene has CDR1 KGHSH and CDR2 LQKENI. V was pared by 3 bases and J by 4 bases, with 12 bases between. Written as DNA, the CDR3 is TGTGCCAGCTCACCTGACGGGGGAATAGAGACCCAGTACTTC. Encoded protein: CASSPDGGIETQYF. Drawing the rest from reference TRBV18 and TRBJ2-5, the complete variable domain is NAGVMQNPRHLVRRRGQEARLRCSPMKGHSHVYWYRQLPEEGLKFMVYLQKENIIDESGMPKERFSAEFPKEGPSILRIQQVVRGDSAAYFCASSPDGGIETQYFGPGTRLLVL.

This clone was seen a single time. The CDR3 loop is CAIRTGVPTYNEQFF. CDR3 DNA: TGTGCCATCCGGACAGGCGTCCCAACATACAATGAGCAGTTCTTC. The V and J genes are TRBV10-3 and TRBJ2-1, with TRBD1 matching 7 bases. The germline V gene encodes CDR1 ENHRY and CDR2 SYGVKD. CDR3 length: 15 amino acids. V gave up 8 bases and J gave up 4 bases; unmatched junction bases: 11.

The chain recombines TRBV9 with TRBJ2-7, with D unresolved. In germline, CDR1 is SGDLS, CDR2 YYNGEE. The CDR3 loop spans 15 amino acids. The V end lost 1 base, the J end lost 6 bases, and 17 bases lay between the germline ends. CDR3 in amino acids: CASSVTGKTSSEQYF. The CDR3 region has the DNA TGTGCCAGCAGCGTAACTGGCAAGACTTCGTCCGAGCAGTACTTC.

The chain employs TRBV5-8 and TRBJ2-7; D unresolved. Trimming left V 1 base short and J 1 base short, with 3 bases between. Germline CDR1 SGHTS, CDR2 YDEGEE. The CDR3 is made up of 12 amino acids. The CDR3 is CASSLTSYEQYF. Here the CDR3 DNA reads TGTGCCAGCAGCTTGACTTCCTACGAGCAGTACTTC.

The V call is TRBV7-9, the J call TRBJ1-4, with 8 bases that match TRBD1. Germline V lookup: CDR1 SEHNR, CDR2 FQNEAQ (reference sequence). J lost 4 bases, V lost 5 bases, and 12 bases had no gene match. CDR3 size: 17 residues. The chain's CDR3 is CASSPFVTGEHNEKLFF. The CDR3 nucleotides are TGTGCCAGCAGCCCCTTCGTGACAGGGGAACATAATGAAAAACTGTTTTTT.

The V gene is TRBV18, the J gene TRBJ2-7; D may be TRBD2 (6 bases). With 3 bases removed from V and 5 bases from J, the gap between germline ends came to 17 bases. The V gene's germline CDR1 is KGHSH and CDR2 LQKENI. The CDR3 consists of 15 residues. CDR3 bases: TGTGCCAGCTCACCGGGGACTGCTCCAGCCAACGAGCAGTACTTC. The encoded protein is CASSPGTAPANEQYF.

V gene TRBV5-4 combines with J gene TRBJ2-5; 7 nucleotides match TRBD1. The junction had 6 bases not matched to a gene; V was cut back by 5 bases and J by 5 bases. The CDR3 loop spans 13 amino acids. The germline V gene encodes CDR1 SGHNT and CDR2 YYREEE (reference sequence). The DNA for the CDR3 is TGTGCCAGCAGAAATACAGGGGACGAGACCCAGTACTTC. It codes for CASRNTGDETQYF.